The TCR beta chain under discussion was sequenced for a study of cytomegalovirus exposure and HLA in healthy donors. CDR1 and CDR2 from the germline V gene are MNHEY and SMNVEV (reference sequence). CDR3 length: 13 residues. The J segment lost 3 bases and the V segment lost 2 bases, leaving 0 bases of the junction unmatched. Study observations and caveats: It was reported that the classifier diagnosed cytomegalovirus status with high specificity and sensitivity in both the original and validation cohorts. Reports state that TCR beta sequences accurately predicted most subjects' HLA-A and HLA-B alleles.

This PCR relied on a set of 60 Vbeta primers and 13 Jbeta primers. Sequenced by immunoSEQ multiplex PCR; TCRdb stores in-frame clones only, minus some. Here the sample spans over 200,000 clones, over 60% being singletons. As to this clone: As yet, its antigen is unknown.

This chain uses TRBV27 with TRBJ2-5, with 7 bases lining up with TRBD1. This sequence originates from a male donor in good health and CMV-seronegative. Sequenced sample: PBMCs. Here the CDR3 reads CASSLDREETQYF. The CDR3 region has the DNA TGTGCCAGCAGTTTAGACAGGGAAGAGACCCAGTACTTC.